This paragraph covers one TCR beta chain sequence. What this receptor recognizes is not known. No much larger clone exists at a distance of one base, and base qualities are not known. At one collaborating source in Seattle, patients were enrolled during active infection and were followed longitudinally through the course of disease. The collaborating institutions used their own protocols to collect whole blood in K2EDTA tubes. For TCRbeta analysis, collaborators shipped samples in one of three forms: frozen whole blood, isolated PBMCs, or DNA extracted from either of those sample types. The data derive from a study of blood T cell repertoires in COVID-19 (dated by TCRdb to 2020 to 2021). For the wider study: The collaborator samples originated in the United States, Italy and Spain and spanned the acute and convalescent phases of COVID-19. The repertoires were released in a freely available public database meant as a resource for research on the immune response to SARS-CoV-2. Sample metadata almost always included a de-identified subject ID, COVID-19 status, age in years and sex. Samples were obtained from the ongoing ImmuneRACE study (first 160 participants) and from 1,000 to 1,500 subjects provided by 6 global collaborators. Deeply sampled blood TCRbeta repertoires from subjects exposed to, actively infected with, or recovered from COVID-19 were included in the dataset. Where available, HLA class I and class II types were obtained from metadata supplied by the sample provider rather than from assay-based typing. The prospective study material was composed of cDNA or gDNA derived from T cells, B-cell-depleted T cells, or PBMCs. The investigation overall reported the following: The amount of clinical and demographic metadata varied by source and participant and was provided uncurated.

V is pruned by 6 bases and J by 2 bases, leaving 9 bases of the junction without a gene match. Measured from the cysteine to the phenylalanine, the CDR3 is 17 residues long. Only CDR3 DNA remains: 51 bases, in frame from the first base. The germline V gene supplies CDR1 SGHAT and CDR2 FQNNGV. The immunoSEQ Assay, a bias-controlled multiplex PCR, was used to amplify TCRbeta CDR3 regions from genomic DNA. Under the source paper's analysis protocol: The number of nucleated cells in each sample was estimated by amplification of reference gene primers within the assay. To quantify the absolute abundance of each unique TCRbeta CDR3 rearrangement, sequence reads were collapsed and filtered. Productive Simpson clonality was computed per sample as the square root of Simpson's diversity index over productive rearrangements. As stored in TCRdb, this immuneACCESS dataset retains in-frame rearrangements with V and J assigned. A fraction of the clones does not appear; measured against another copy, unresolved V genes explain less than half of the discrepancy, and the remainder lacks a known reason. Clone size and the V and J calls come from that table; the DNA yielded D and trimming. The sample has some 190,000 clones on record, more than 75% of them singletons. Approximately 7.8% of the sample is taken by the ten largest.

This receptor chain uses TRBV11-2 and TRBJ2-5; TRBD2 lines up with 13 middle nucleotides. The sequence came from a woman aged 55-75 years with COVID-19, enrolled during active disease. Sequencing used peripheral blood. Here the CDR3 is given as CASSQRATSGRQETQYF. The DNA sequence is as follows: TGTGCCAGCAGTCAGAGAGCGACTAGCGGGAGGCAAGAGACCCAGTACTTC.